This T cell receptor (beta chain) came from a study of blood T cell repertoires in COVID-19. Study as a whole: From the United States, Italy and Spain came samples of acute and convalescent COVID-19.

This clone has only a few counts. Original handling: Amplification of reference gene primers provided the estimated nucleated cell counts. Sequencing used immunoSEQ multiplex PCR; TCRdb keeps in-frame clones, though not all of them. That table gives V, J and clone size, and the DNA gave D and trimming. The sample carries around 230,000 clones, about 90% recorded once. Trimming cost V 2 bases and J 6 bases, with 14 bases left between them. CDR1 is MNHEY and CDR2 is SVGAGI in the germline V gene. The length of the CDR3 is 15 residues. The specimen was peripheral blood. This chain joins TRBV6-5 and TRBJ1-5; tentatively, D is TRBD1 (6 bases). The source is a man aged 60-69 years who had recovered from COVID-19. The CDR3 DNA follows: TGTGCCAGCAGTTACCGAGGGGGGGCAGGTCAGCCCCAGCATTTT. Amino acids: CASSYRGGAGQPQHF.